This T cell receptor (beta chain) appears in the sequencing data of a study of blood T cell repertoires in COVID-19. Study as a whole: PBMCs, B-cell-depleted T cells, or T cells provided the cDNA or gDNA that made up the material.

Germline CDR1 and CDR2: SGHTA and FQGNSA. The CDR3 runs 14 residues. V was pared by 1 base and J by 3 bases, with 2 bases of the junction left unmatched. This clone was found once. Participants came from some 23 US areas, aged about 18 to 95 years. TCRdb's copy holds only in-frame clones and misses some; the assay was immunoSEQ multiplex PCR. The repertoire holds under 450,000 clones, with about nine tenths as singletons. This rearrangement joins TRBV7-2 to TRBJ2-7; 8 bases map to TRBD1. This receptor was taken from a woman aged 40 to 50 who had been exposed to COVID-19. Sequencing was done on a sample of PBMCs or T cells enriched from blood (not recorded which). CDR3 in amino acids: CASSLDRGIYEQYF. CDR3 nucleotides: TGTGCCAGCAGCTTAGACAGGGGGATCTACGAGCAGTACTTC. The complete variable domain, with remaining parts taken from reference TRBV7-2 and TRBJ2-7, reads GAGVSQSPSNKVTEKGKDVELRCDPISGHTALYWYRQSLGQGLEFLIYFQGNSAPDKSGLPSDRFSAERTGGSVSTLTIQRTQQEDSAVYLCASSLDRGIYEQYFGPGTRLTVT.